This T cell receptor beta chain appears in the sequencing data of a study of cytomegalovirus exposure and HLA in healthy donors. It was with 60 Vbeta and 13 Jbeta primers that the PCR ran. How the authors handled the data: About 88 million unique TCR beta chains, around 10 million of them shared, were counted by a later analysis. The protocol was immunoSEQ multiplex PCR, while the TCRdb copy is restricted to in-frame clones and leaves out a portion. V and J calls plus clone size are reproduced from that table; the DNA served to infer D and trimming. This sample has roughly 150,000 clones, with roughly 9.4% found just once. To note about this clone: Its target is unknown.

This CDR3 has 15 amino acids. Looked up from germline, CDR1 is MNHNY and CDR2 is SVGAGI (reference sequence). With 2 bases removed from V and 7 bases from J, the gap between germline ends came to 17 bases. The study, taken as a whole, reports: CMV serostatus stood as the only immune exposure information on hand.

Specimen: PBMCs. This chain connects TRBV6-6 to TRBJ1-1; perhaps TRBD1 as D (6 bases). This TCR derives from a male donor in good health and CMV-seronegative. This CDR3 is CASSYSLSGVREAFF. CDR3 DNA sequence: TGTGCCAGCAGTTACAGTCTATCAGGGGTCCGTGAAGCTTTCTTT.